These T cell receptor beta chains were read from a single sample in a study of T cell repertoires in cytomegalovirus infection. Via MiXCR, TCRdb re-called the reads, giving one row per CDR3 protein. The sample lists a few hundred thousand distinct CDR3 sequences; roughly 16% were seen once. Specimen: PBMCs. These receptors all come from a human donor in good health (CMV status not recorded). Some clones in this sample may be carry-over from other donors' samples. Each CDR3 is given with its conserved first and last residue. D genes are given only for firm matches. A clone size is listed for some rows: how often the clone was seen (once, few, many), or a class if it is expanded.

V gene	clone size	D gene	J gene	CDR3 DNA	CDR3 protein
TRBV7-9	-	-	TRBJ1-2	TGTGCCAGCAGCCCGGAACAACAGGGTGGAAAAGGCTACACCTTC	CASSPEQQGGKGYTF
TRBV4-1	few	-	TRBJ1-2	TGCGCCAGCAGCCCCACGGGACGCAAGAACTATGGCTACACCTTC	CASSPTGRKNYGYTF
TRBV6-5	-	-	TRBJ2-2	TGTGCCAGCAGACCGATGGGAACCGGGGAGCTGTTTTTT	CASRPMGTGELFF
TRBV20-1	-	-	TRBJ1-5	TGCAGTGCCTTGTCCCGGGGGAATAGCAATCAGCCCCAGCATTTT	CSALSRGNSNQPQHF
TRBV7-9	few	-	TRBJ2-1	TGTGCCAGCAGCCCCCGTCCAGACAATGAGCAGTTCTTC	CASSPRPDNEQFF
TRBV28	few	TRBD1	TRBJ1-1	TGTGCCAGCAGACAACGGGACAGGGAAGCTTTCTTT	CASRQRDREAFF
TRBV7-4	-	-	TRBJ2-1	TGTGCCAGCAGCAAAGGGGCTACCGAGCAGTTCTTC	CASSKGATEQFF
TRBV24-1	few	-	TRBJ1-2	TGTGCCACCCTAGCCCCTTTGGGCAGCTATGGCTACACCTTC	CATLAPLGSYGYTF
TRBV4-3	-	-	TRBJ1-2	TGCGCCAGCAGCCAAGTGCCCGGGAACGGGATCACCTTC	CASSQVPGNGITF
TRBV7-4	-	-	TRBJ2-2	TGTGCCAGCAGCCAAACACCGGGACAGAACACCGGGGAGCTGTTTTTT	CASSQTPGQNTGELFF
TRBV15	many	-	TRBJ1-2	TGTGCCACCAGCAGAGATCGAACGGGGGCTAACTATGGCTACACCTTC	CATSRDRTGANYGYTF
TRBV4-3	many	TRBD1	TRBJ2-7	TGCGCCAGCAGCCAAGAAAGGGACAGGGGGTACGAGCAGTACTTC	CASSQERDRGYEQYF
TRBV10-3	few	TRBD1	TRBJ1-1	TGTGCCATCAGTGCTACAGGGGGCGCGACGTCTAACACTGAAGCTTTCTTT	CAISATGGATSNTEAFF
TRBV4-1	many	-	TRBJ2-1	TGCGCCAGCAGTCGGGACCGGGGGGCATACAATGAGCAGTTCTTC	CASSRDRGAYNEQFF
TRBV4-1	many	TRBD1	TRBJ1-1	TGCGCCAGCAGCCAAGCCACAGGGGGCGGCACTGAAGCTTTCTTT	CASSQATGGGTEAFF
TRBV7-9	many	TRBD2	TRBJ2-7	TGTGCCAGCAGCCTCCCCGGGGGGGGGGACGAGCAGTACTTC	CASSLPGGGDEQYF
TRBV24-1	-	TRBD1	TRBJ1-1	TGTGCCACCGTGACAGGGTCGGGGGGTGAAGCTTTCTTT	CATVTGSGGEAFF
TRBV6-5	few	TRBD1	TRBJ2-7	TGTGCCAGCAGTTACTCGATTCTTACCGGTGGACAGGGTTATTACGAGCAGTACTTC	CASSYSILTGGQGYYEQYF
TRBV20-1	-	-	TRBJ2-7	TGCAGTGCTAGAGACCAGGGCCCCTACGAGCAGTACTTC	CSARDQGPYEQYF
TRBV6-1	few	-	TRBJ2-6	TGTGCCAGCAGCGAACACAGGTCTGGGGCCAACGTCCTGACTTTC	CASSEHRSGANVLTF
TRBV19	many	-	TRBJ2-1	TGTGCCAGTAGTATTGGGGGTCTTTCGTGGGATGAGCAGTTCTTC	CASSIGGLSWDEQFF
TRBV12-3/TRBV12-4	many	TRBD2	TRBJ2-5	TGTGCCAGCAGGCCGGGACTAGGAGAGACCCAGTACTTC	CASRPGLGETQYF
TRBV6-1	-	-	TRBJ1-2	TGTGCCAGCAGGAGCGGAGCTAACTATGGCTACACCTTC	CASRSGANYGYTF
TRBV19	-	TRBD1	TRBJ2-3	TGTGCCAGTAGTACTAGACAGGGGGCCTCTACAGATACGCAGTATTTT	CASSTRQGASTDTQYF
TRBV11-1	many	-	TRBJ1-2	TGTGCCAGCAGCGGGCAGGGAGGCTACACCTTC	CASSGQGGYTF
TRBV28	few	-	TRBJ2-1	TGTGCCAGCAGACAATCAAGGAATGAGCAGTTCTTC	CASRQSRNEQFF
TRBV2	few	TRBD2	TRBJ2-1	TGTGCCAGCGCGGCTAGCGGGGGAACCTACAATGAGCAGTTCTTC	CASAASGGTYNEQFF
TRBV5-1	many	-	TRBJ1-5	TGCGCCAGCAGCTTGGAACAGTCCTATAGCAATCAGCCCCAGCATTTT	CASSLEQSYSNQPQHF
TRBV6-5	-	-	TRBJ1-6	TGTGCCAGCAGTTCGGGGAGCACCTATAATTCACCCCTCCACTTT	CASSSGSTYNSPLHF
TRBV19	few	TRBD1	TRBJ1-1	TGTGCCAGTAGCGGACAGGGAGGTTCCGCTGAAGCTTTCTTT	CASSGQGGSAEAFF
TRBV7-2	-	TRBD2	TRBJ2-1	TGTGCCAGCAGCTTAGCGCTTTCAGCGGGGGGGCGGAATGAGCAGTTCTTC	CASSLALSAGGRNEQFF
TRBV7-2	many	TRBD1	TRBJ1-3	TGTGCCAGCAGCTTAGCGAGCGGGACAGCAAACACCATATATTTT	CASSLASGTANTIYF
TRBV6-1	few	TRBD2	TRBJ2-2	TGTGCCAGCTCAAGACTAGCGGGGGCCCGGAACACCGGGGAGCTGTTTTTT	CASSRLAGARNTGELFF
TRBV14	-	TRBD1	TRBJ2-1	TGTGCCAGCAGCCAAGGGGACAGGGGGTCCTACAATGAGCAGTTCTTC	CASSQGDRGSYNEQFF
TRBV24-1	few	-	TRBJ2-2	TGTGCCACCAGTGAGCCTGCTAGCACGAACACCGGGGAGCTGTTTTTT	CATSEPASTNTGELFF
TRBV7-2	many	-	TRBJ2-3	TGTGCCAGCAGCCCCCCGCCGGGCACAGATACGCAGTATTTT	CASSPPPGTDTQYF
TRBV20-1	few	-	TRBJ1-2	TGCAGTGCTAGAGGGTCGGCAGGATTTAACTATGGCTACACCTTC	CSARGSAGFNYGYTF
TRBV10-3	few	-	TRBJ1-1	TGTGCCATCAGTGCTCAGGTGACGAACACTGAAGCTTTCTTT	CAISAQVTNTEAFF
TRBV7-8	many	TRBD2	TRBJ2-1	TGTGCCAGCAGCTTCCAGCGGGGGCTAGCGGGGAGCTCCTACAATGAGCAGTTCTTC	CASSFQRGLAGSSYNEQFF
TRBV6-1	-	TRBD1	TRBJ2-1	TGTGCCAGCAGCCGCCGGACAGGGGGGAATGAGCAGTTCTTC	CASSRRTGGNEQFF
TRBV12-3/TRBV12-4	few	-	TRBJ1-3	TGTGCCAGCAGTTTAATGAGGGTTCTGGGCTCTGGAAACACCATATATTTT	CASSLMRVLGSGNTIYF
TRBV7-2	many	-	TRBJ1-3	TGTGCCAGCAGCCCCCGGGGAACTTCGGGGGGCTCTGGAAACACCATATATTTT	CASSPRGTSGGSGNTIYF
TRBV28	few	-	TRBJ2-3	TGTGCCAGCAGTTTCGACGCCCGGGGGGGACAGAATACGCAGTATTTT	CASSFDARGGQNTQYF
TRBV28	few	-	TRBJ1-1	TGTGCCAGCAGGAAGGTCACTGAAGCTTTCTTT	CASRKVTEAFF
TRBV4-3	-	-	TRBJ2-3	TGCGCCAGCAGCCAAGATCTCTTGAATACGCAGTATTTT	CASSQDLLNTQYF
TRBV7-2	many	-	TRBJ2-1	TGTGCCAGCAGCTTAACCTATTACAATGAGCAGTTCTTC	CASSLTYYNEQFF
TRBV6-2/TRBV6-3	many	-	TRBJ2-3	TGTGCCAGCAGTTACTCGTACACCACAGATACGCAGTATTTT	CASSYSYTTDTQYF
TRBV5-6	many	TRBD2	TRBJ2-5	TGTGCCAGCAGCTTGGGCTCTGCGGGGGGAGAGACCCAGTACTTC	CASSLGSAGGETQYF
TRBV20-1	few	TRBD1	TRBJ1-6	TGCAGTGCTAGAGATCTTCTCCAGGGGGCATCACCCCTCCACTTT	CSARDLLQGASPLHF